Presented here are 30 T cell receptor beta chains from one specimen sequenced in a study of T cells in women clearing cervical HPV infection. The table came from immunoSEQ multiplex PCR; TCRdb's copy has only in-frame clones and leaves some out. Recorded for this sample: some 41,000 clones. The sequenced sample was blood buffy coat. The source is a woman between 18 and 69 years old with a cervical HPV16 infection that either progressed to CIN3+ or cleared (not recorded which).

Remarks on this clone: From the germline J gene comes the end of the CDR3, since the read stops 3 residues before it. The chain recombines TRBV19 with TRBJ1-1; 7 bases map to TRBD1. The length of the CDR3 is 14 residues. V gave up 6 bases and J gave up 4 bases; unmatched junction bases: 8. Germline loops: CDR1 LNHDA, CDR2 SQIVND (reference sequence). CDR3 DNA, as far as it was read: TGTGCCAGTAGAGAAACAGGGGAGGGCACTGAA. Its translation is CASRETGEGTE. The CDR3, in full, reads CASRETGEGTEAFF.

Remarks on this clone: Sequencing ends 3 residues short of the CDR3 end; the germline J gene provides the rest. This chain links TRBV6-2 or TRBV6-3 with TRBJ2-1; 9 bases agree with TRBD2. Germline V gene sequence: CDR1 MNHEY, CDR2 SVGEGT. J was trimmed by 0 bases and V by 6 bases; bases with no gene match: 9. This CDR3 spans 17 amino acids. The DNA read from the CDR3 is TGTGCCAGCAGGTACGGGGCGGGGGGGAGCTCCTACAATGAG. Its protein product is CASRYGAGGSSYNE. The whole CDR3 is CASRYGAGGSSYNEQFF.

As concerns this clone: Coverage ceases 3 residues before the CDR3 finishes, and the germline J gene fills in the end. The chain carries TRBV12-5 and TRBJ1-1, with D perhaps matching TRBD1 (6 bases). Germline V gene sequence: CDR1 LGHNT, CDR2 FRNRAP. V lost 6 bases, J lost 2 bases, and 13 bases lay in between. The length of the CDR3 is 14 residues. The CDR3 reads CASGPGTYNTEAFF. The part of the CDR3 DNA that was read is TGTGCTAGTGGCCCTGGGACATATAACACTGAA.

Concerning this clone: The read halts 3 residues ahead of the CDR3 end, with the missing end drawn from the germline J gene. The chain carries TRBV28 and TRBJ2-2; 7 nucleotides match TRBD1. CDR3 length: 14 amino acids. Germline lookup yields CDR1 MDHEN and CDR2 SYDVKM. The ends lost 7 bases at V and 4 bases at J; junction bases unmatched: 6. The CDR3 DNA, read in part, is TGTGCCAGCATTGGGGACAGTCTCACCGGGGAG. As protein: CASIGDSLTGE. The whole CDR3 sequence reads CASIGDSLTGELFF. The full variable domain, with the rest looked up from reference TRBV28 and TRBJ2-2, is DVKVTQSSRYLVKRTGEKVFLECVQDMDHENMFWYRQDPGLGLRLIYFSYDVKMKEKGDIPEGYSVSREKKERFSLILESASTNQTSMYLCASIGDSLTGELFFGEGSRLTVL.

This CDR3 reads CASSLGGYNSPLHF. The part of the CDR3 DNA that was read is TGTGCCAGCAGCTTGGGGGGCTATAATTCACCC. The chain joins TRBV7-6 to TRBJ1-6, with D possibly being TRBD1 (5 bases). The CDR3 end falls 3 residues outside the read, so it is completed with the germline J gene. With 3 bases removed from V and 3 bases from J, the gap between germline ends came to 6 bases. The CDR3 is 14 amino acids. Germline V lookup: CDR1 SGHVS, CDR2 FNYEAQ. Drawing the rest from reference TRBV7-6 and TRBJ1-6, the complete variable domain is GAGVSQSPRYKVTKRGQDVALRCDPISGHVSLYWYRQALGQGPEFLTYFNYEAQQDKSGLPNDRFSAERPEGSISTLTIQRTEQRDSAMYRCASSLGGYNSPLHFGNGTRLTVT.

Turning to this clone: The CDR3 extends 3 residues past the end of the read, so its final part is completed from the germline J gene. This chain connects TRBV7-8 to TRBJ2-7; D possibly corresponds to TRBD2 (6 bases). The CDR3 has 15 residues. Trimming cost V 3 bases and J 2 bases, with 14 bases left between them. The germline CDR1 and CDR2 sequences are SGHVS and FQNEAQ. This chain's CDR3 is CASSLDGDSTYEQYF. The CDR3 DNA, read in part, is TGTGCCAGCAGCTTGGACGGGGACTCCACCTACGAG.

A remark on this clone: The CDR3 end falls 3 residues outside the read, so it is completed with the germline J gene. The chain couples TRBV28 to TRBJ1-2; 9 nucleotides agree with TRBD1. Germline V gives CDR1 MDHEN, CDR2 SYDVKM. This CDR3 has 16 residues. The CDR3 here is CASRDMTGGWAEGYTF. The CDR3 DNA, read in part, is TGTGCCAGCAGGGATATGACAGGGGGTTGGGCAGAAGGC.

By frequency, this clone registers medium-sized. The read ends 3 residues shy of where the CDR3 ends; the end is completed using the germline J gene. The chain combines TRBV29-1 with TRBJ2-7; TRBD2 matches at 15 bases. CDR1 and CDR2 (germline): SQVTM, ANQGSEA. The CDR3 has 17 residues. V trimming: 4 bases; J trimming: 5 bases; junction bases outside the gene matches: 12. Here the CDR3 reads CSVGGVGLAGGLDEQYF. CDR3 DNA, as far as it was read: TGCAGCGTTGGGGGGGTTGGACTAGCGGGAGGGCTCGACGAG.

In regard to this clone: The read terminates 3 residues ahead of where the CDR3 ends, so the germline J gene completes it. The chain employs TRBV19 and TRBJ2-7, with a weak D call TRBD1 (7 bases). Germline V lookup: CDR1 LNHDA, CDR2 SQIVND (reference sequence). The CDR3 runs to 14 residues. Trimming removed 7 bases from V and 1 base from J, with 14 bases in between. The CDR3 DNA, read in part, is TGTGCCAGTAAACGGGACAGCGGGTCCTACGAG. Translated: CASKRDSGSYE. The whole CDR3 reads CASKRDSGSYEQYF.

In regard to this clone: Read coverage stops 3 residues before the CDR3 terminus; the germline J gene supplies the remainder. The rearrangement uses TRBV11-1 and TRBJ1-1; 9 bases are a match to TRBD1. Germline V CDR1 and CDR2: SGHAT, FQDESV (reference sequence). The ends lost 4 bases at V and 1 base at J; junction bases unmatched: 1. This CDR3 contains 14 residues. Partial CDR3 DNA: TGTGCCAGCAGCTGGGACAGGGAGAACACTGAA. Translating it yields CASSWDRENTE. The entire CDR3 protein is CASSWDRENTEAFF.

Remarks on this clone: From the germline J gene comes the end of the CDR3, since the read stops 3 residues before it. The V gene is TRBV20-1, the J gene TRBJ2-1; D possibly corresponds to TRBD2 (6 bases). The ends were cut back, 1 base at V and 5 bases at J, with 6 bases in the middle. There are 12 residues in the CDR3. Germline V gene lookup returns CDR1 DFQATT and CDR2 SNEGSKA (reference sequence). CDR3 DNA, as far as it was read: TGCAGTGCTAGAGTAGCGGACAATGAG. Residues: CSARVADNE. The whole CDR3 protein reads CSARVADNEQFF.

With regard to this clone: The CDR3 goes on 3 residues after the read ends, and that part is filled in from the germline J gene. The V gene is TRBV5-1, the J gene TRBJ2-3; D perhaps matches TRBD1 (6 bases). The germline gives CDR1 SGHRS, CDR2 YFSETQ. V was trimmed by 0 bases and J by 0 bases, leaving 11 bases between them. This CDR3 has 16 residues. This CDR3 reads CASSLGGTLSTDTQYF. The sequenced part of the CDR3 DNA is TGCGCCAGCAGCTTGGGAGGGACACTTAGCACAGATACG.

Notes on this clone: The read is 3 residues too short to cover the CDR3 end, so that end is filled in from the germline J gene. The chain joins TRBV13 to TRBJ2-1; 8 nucleotides match TRBD2. Germline-derived CDR1 and CDR2 are PRHDT and FYEKMQ (reference sequence). Trimming took 5 bases from V and 6 from J; bases not matched to a gene: 12. The CDR3 loop spans 16 amino acids. The sequenced CDR3 bases are TGTGCCAGCAGCCTATACAGGACGGGAGGGATCAATGAG. Protein product: CASSLYRTGGINE. The complete CDR3 reads CASSLYRTGGINEQFF.

As to this clone: From the germline J gene comes the end of the CDR3, since the read stops 3 residues before it. The genes are TRBV28 and TRBJ2-7; 7 bases align to TRBD1. CDR1 is MDHEN, CDR2 SYDVKM, per germline. The CDR3 has 15 amino acids. The V segment lost 6 bases and the J segment 3 bases; nucleotides outside the gene matches: 11. CDR3 DNA, as far as it was read: TGTGCCAGCAGCTATGACAGGGTGCAAGTCTACGAG. It encodes CASSYDRVQVYE. The complete CDR3 reads CASSYDRVQVYEQYF.

A note on this clone: The CDR3 extends 3 residues past the end of the read, so its final part is completed from the germline J gene. The chain links TRBV30 to TRBJ1-5, with 7 bases fitting TRBD1. Germline V gene sequence: CDR1 GTSNPN, CDR2 SVGIG (reference sequence). V shed 5 bases and J 2 bases; nucleotides not matched to a gene: 9. The CDR3 extends over 15 amino acids. CDR3 sequence reads: CAWAETGIGNQPQHF. The part of the CDR3 DNA that was read is TGTGCCTGGGCAGAGACAGGGATTGGCAATCAGCCC. Filled out from reference TRBV30 and TRBJ1-5, the complete variable domain reads SQTIHQWPATLVQPVGSPLSLECTVEGTSNPNLYWYRQAAGRGLQLLFYSVGIGQISSEVPQNLSASRPQDRQFILSSKKLLLSDSGFYLCAWAETGIGNQPQHFGDGTRLSIL.

This clone is classed as medium-sized by frequency. The CDR3 end is not reached by the read, which stops 3 residues before it; the germline J gene fills it in. V gene TRBV29-1 combines with J gene TRBJ2-1; TRBD1 aligns across 9 bases. The CDR3 is made up of 14 amino acids. The germline V gene encodes CDR1 SQVTM and CDR2 ANQGSEA. Unmatched junction bases numbered 7, after V lost 5 bases and J lost 5 bases. Partial CDR3 DNA: TGCAGCGTTCTGGGGACAGGGAGTCACAATGAG. It translates to CSVLGTGSHNE. The full CDR3 reads CSVLGTGSHNEQFF.

As for this clone: From the germline J gene comes the end of the CDR3, since the read stops 3 residues before it. The chain employs TRBV5-1 and TRBJ2-5; maybe TRBD2 (6 bases). The CDR3 totals 16 residues. The ends were cut back, 0 bases at V and 2 bases at J, with 14 bases in the middle. Germline V gene data show CDR1 as SGHRS and CDR2 as YFSETQ. CDR3 bases read: TGCGCCAGCAGCTTGGCCGGGCTAGCGTTACAAGAGACC. This codes for CASSLAGLALQET. The entire CDR3 is CASSLAGLALQETQYF. Complete variable domain (other parts from reference TRBV5-1 and TRBJ2-5): KAGVTQTPRYLIKTRGQQVTLSCSPISGHRSVSWYQQTPGQGLQFLFEYFSETQRNKGNFPGRFSGRQFSNSRSEMNVSTLELGDSALYLCASSLAGLALQETQYFGPGTRLLVL.

Regarding this clone: The CDR3 is cut off 3 residues early in the read; its end comes from the germline J gene. The chain uses TRBV5-1 and TRBJ2-3; TRBD2 matches at 10 bases. The CDR3 loop spans 17 amino acids. V gave up 4 bases and J gave up 2 bases; unmatched junction bases: 10. Germline V gene sequence: CDR1 SGHRS, CDR2 YFSETQ. CDR3 DNA (partial): TGCGCCAGCAGCGGGGGACTAGCGAGGGGGAACACAGATACG. Encoded protein: CASSGGLARGNTDT. The CDR3 as a whole reads CASSGGLARGNTDTQYF.

Regarding this clone: The read falls 3 residues short of the CDR3 end, and the missing part is taken from the germline J gene. The chain links TRBV7-9 to TRBJ1-4, with D maybe TRBD1 (6 bases). V shed 1 base and J shed 8 bases, with 11 bases lying between them. This CDR3 has 14 residues. CDR1 is SEHNR and CDR2 is FQNEAQ in the germline V gene (reference sequence). Partial CDR3 DNA: TGTGCCAGCAGCTTAGGGGGGGGCAGAGAAAAA. Its protein is CASSLGGGREK. The entire CDR3 is CASSLGGGREKLFF.

With respect to this clone: The read comes to an end 3 residues before the CDR3 does, leaving the germline J gene to fill in the end. The V call is TRBV2, the J call TRBJ1-2, with TRBD1 as a possible D gene (6 bases). The CDR3 covers 11 residues. Looked up from germline, CDR1 is SNHLY and CDR2 is FYNNEI. CDR3 region: CASSENRDYTF. The DNA read from the CDR3 is TGTGCCAGCAGTGAAAACAGGGAC. Full variable domain (missing parts from reference TRBV2 and TRBJ1-2): EPEVTQTPSHQVTQMGQEVILRCVPISNHLYFYWYRQILGQKVEFLVSFYNNEISEKSEIFDDQFSVERPDGSNFTLKIRSTKLEDSAMYFCASSENRDYTFGSGTRLTVV.

The CDR3 bases that were read are TGCAGTGCTAGAGATCCGGGGAGGAGCCCTTCCCCATATAGCAATCAGCCC. Translating it yields CSARDPGRSPSPYSNQP. The whole CDR3 sequence is CSARDPGRSPSPYSNQPQHF. This chain uses TRBV20-1 with TRBJ1-5; D unclear. Coverage ceases 3 residues before the CDR3 finishes, and the germline J gene fills in the end. From germline, CDR1 is DFQATT and CDR2 SNEGSKA (reference sequence). The V end was cut by 0 bases, the J end by 0 bases, with 24 bases between. This CDR3 comprises 20 residues.

As concerns this clone: The observed sequence ends 3 residues before the CDR3 terminus, with the missing tail filled in from the germline J gene. The V and J genes are TRBV19 and TRBJ2-5; D could derive from TRBD1 or TRBD2 (6 bases each). Trimming cost V 5 bases and J 5 bases, with 9 bases left between them. This CDR3 contains 12 residues. The germline V gene has CDR1 LNHDA and CDR2 SQIVND (reference sequence). CDR3 bases read: TGTGCCAGTAGTCAGGGGAGGGAGACC. Translation: CASSQGRET. Given in full, the CDR3 is CASSQGRETQYF. The entire variable domain, with the rest obtained from reference TRBV19 and TRBJ2-5, is as follows: DGGITQSPKYLFRKEGQNVTLSCEQNLNHDAMYWYRQDPGQGLRLIYYSQIVNDFQKGDIAEGYSVSREKKESFPLTVTSAQKNPTAFYLCASSQGRETQYFGPGTRLLVL.

Concerning this clone itself: The read comes to an end 3 residues before the CDR3 does, leaving the germline J gene to fill in the end. V is TRBV30 and J is TRBJ1-1, with 9 nucleotides matching TRBD1. CDR3 length: 13 amino acids. Germline assignment: CDR1 GTSNPN and CDR2 SVGIG (reference sequence). The part of the CDR3 DNA that was read is TGTGCCTGGAGTGCCTACGGACAGGGGAGA. Protein product: CAWSAYGQGR. The entire CDR3 protein is CAWSAYGQGRAFF.

Note on this clone: The junction departs from germline at one end; a sequencing error may be responsible. The CDR3 loop is CARGWDRGGLSNQPQHF. CDR3 bases read: TGTGCTAGGGGTTGGGACAGGGGAGGGTTAAGCAATCAGCCC. The chain employs TRBV12-5 and TRBJ1-5; 10 nucleotides match TRBD1. With the read ending 3 residues before the CDR3 end, the germline J gene is used to fill in that end. From germline, CDR1 is LGHNT and CDR2 FRNRAP. The CDR3 totals 17 residues.

Incomplete CDR3 DNA: TGCAGTGCTAGAGATCCAGCGGGGGGGCCAGATCCTACTGAGACC. Protein product: CSARDPAGGPDPTET. The full CDR3 sequence reads CSARDPAGGPDPTETQYF. The V call is TRBV20-1, the J call TRBJ2-5, with 10 nucleotides matching TRBD2. The read halts 3 residues ahead of the CDR3 end, with the missing end drawn from the germline J gene. The CDR3 contains 18 residues. The germline V gene has CDR1 DFQATT and CDR2 SNEGSKA (reference sequence). V shed 0 bases and J 5 bases; nucleotides not matched to a gene: 15.

Note on this clone: The missing CDR3 end, 3 residues past where the read stops, is filled in from the germline J gene. The V call is TRBV20-1, the J call TRBJ2-1, with D perhaps assigned TRBD1 or TRBD2 (5 bases each). Germline CDR1 and CDR2: DFQATT and SNEGSKA (reference sequence). The CDR3 spans 16 residues. The V and J ends lost 1 base and 7 bases respectively, with 20 bases between them. CDR3 DNA (partial): TGCAGTGCTAGAGTCTCGGCGAGGGGCTCCTTTAATGAG. Translation gives CSARVSARGSFNE. The entire CDR3 sequence reads CSARVSARGSFNEQFF.

In the case of this clone: The CDR3 extends 3 residues past the end of the read, so its final part is completed from the germline J gene. The rearrangement links TRBV19 to TRBJ2-5; 12 bases line up with TRBD2. This CDR3 contains 17 residues. The V segment lost 5 bases and the J segment 2 bases; nucleotides outside the gene matches: 9. In germline, CDR1 is LNHDA, CDR2 SQIVND (reference sequence). The DNA read from the CDR3 is TGTGCCAGTAGTTCGGGGGGGACTAGCGGGTTACAAGAGACC. This encodes CASSSGGTSGLQET. The CDR3 reads in full as CASSSGGTSGLQETQYF.

Comment on this clone: The CDR3 extends 3 residues past the end of the read, so its final part is completed from the germline J gene. The chain has TRBV20-1 and TRBJ1-1; D may be TRBD1 (6 bases). This CDR3 spans 14 amino acids. Germline V gene data show CDR1 as DFQATT and CDR2 as SNEGSKA (reference sequence). The V end lost 4 bases, the J end lost 1 base, and 13 bases lay between the germline ends. CDR3 loop: CSATQGQPNTEAFF. The CDR3 bases that were read are TGCAGTGCTACTCAAGGACAGCCGAACACTGAA.

As regards this clone: Read coverage stops 3 residues before the CDR3 terminus; the germline J gene supplies the remainder. This sequence joins TRBV11-2 and TRBJ2-7, with 7 bases lining up with TRBD1. V was pared by 3 bases and J by 2 bases, with 7 bases of the junction left unmatched. There are 15 residues in the CDR3. Germline CDR1 is SGHAT and CDR2 is FQNNGV. This chain's CDR3 is CASSFLDRSTYEQYF. Incomplete CDR3 DNA: TGTGCCAGCAGCTTCCTGGACAGGTCCACCTACGAG.

In regard to this clone: Sequencing ends 3 residues short of the CDR3 end; the germline J gene provides the rest. V is TRBV30 and J is TRBJ1-2; possibly TRBD1 for D (5 bases). The CDR3 is 12 residues long. The germline V gene encodes CDR1 GTSNPN and CDR2 SVGIG (reference sequence). CDR3 DNA, as far as it was read: TGTGCCTGGAGTCCCGGAGGGGTCCCC. This sequence encodes CAWSPGGVP. The CDR3 as a whole reads CAWSPGGVPYTF.